These T cell receptor beta chains were read from a single sample in a study of Graves' ophthalmopathy and Graves' hyperthyroidism. A single record per CDR3 protein comes from TCRdb applying MiXCR to the multiplex PCR reads. Of about 740,000 distinct CDR3 sequences in the sample, approximately 40% were seen once. Sequences were obtained from peripheral blood. The source is an adult man with Graves' ophthalmopathy. The CDR3 runs from the conserved cysteine through the conserved F or W.

v_call	j_call	cdr3_aa
TRBV12-5	TRBJ1-1	CASGRTEAFF
TRBV7-2	TRBJ1-6	CASSFPTGGSNSPLHF
TRBV24-1	TRBJ1-5	CAISDRAPGTGDQPQHF
TRBV7-9	TRBJ2-5	CASSLGGPQEIQYF
TRBV2	TRBJ1-6	CASNPGRNNSPLHF
TRBV2	TRBJ2-7	CASSRQEIGEQYF
TRBV29-1	TRBJ1-4	CSVVRDQATNEKLFF
TRBV25-1	TRBJ1-2	CASRGSLYGYTF
TRBV29-1	TRBJ1-2	CSVKTGDNYGYTF
TRBV6-2/TRBV6-3	TRBJ1-4	CASSYGVTRRTNEKLFF
TRBV7-9	TRBJ1-1	CASSPGTGGFTDSEAFF
TRBV25-1	TRBJ2-2	CASSQDPRGDTGELFF
TRBV10-3	TRBJ1-2	CAINSGSDINYGYTF
TRBV7-9	TRBJ1-1	CASSPRGRGGTEAFF
TRBV6-5	TRBJ1-5	CASIPPGVGQPQHF
TRBV29-1	TRBJ2-7	CSVEDRNEQYF
TRBV10-3	TRBJ1-5	CAITGGSNQPQHF
TRBV25-1	TRBJ1-6	CASSQAAGGSSPLHF
TRBV6-5	TRBJ2-7	CASSYGIAGGYEQYF
TRBV29-1	TRBJ1-6	CSVGGGDQPNSPLHF
TRBV12-3/TRBV12-4	TRBJ2-2	CASKGQRSNTRELFF
TRBV7-3	TRBJ2-5	CASSFSKTQYF
TRBV10-3	TRBJ2-7	CASSKAPGLWSYEQYF
TRBV29-1	TRBJ2-6	CSRGEGWANVLTF
TRBV25-1	TRBJ2-7	CASSPRPPGTYNEQYF
TRBV4-2	TRBJ1-2	CASSLDQSGGMGYGYTF
TRBV29-1	TRBJ2-7	CSVESRLSSYEQYF
TRBV2	TRBJ1-1	CASRIGQGYTEAFF
TRBV9	TRBJ2-7	CASSVAGTGGHEQYF
TRBV29-1	TRBJ2-1	CSVDRQTGNEQFF
TRBV20-1	TRBJ1-4	CSARETGTGDEKLFF